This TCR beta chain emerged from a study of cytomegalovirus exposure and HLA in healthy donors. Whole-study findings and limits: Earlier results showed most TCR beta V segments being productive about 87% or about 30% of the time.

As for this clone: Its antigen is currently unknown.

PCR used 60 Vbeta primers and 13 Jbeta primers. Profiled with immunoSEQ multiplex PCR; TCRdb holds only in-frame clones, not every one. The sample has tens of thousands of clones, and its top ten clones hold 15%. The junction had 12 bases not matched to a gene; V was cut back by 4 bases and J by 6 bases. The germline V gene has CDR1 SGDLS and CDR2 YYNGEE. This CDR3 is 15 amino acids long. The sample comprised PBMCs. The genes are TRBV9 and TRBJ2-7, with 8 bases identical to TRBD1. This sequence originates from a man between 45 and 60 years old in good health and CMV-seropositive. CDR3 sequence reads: CASSPAQGDKSEQYF. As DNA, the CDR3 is TGTGCCAGCAGCCCAGCACAGGGGGATAAGAGCGAGCAGTACTTC.